The source of this T cell receptor beta chain is a study of liver allograft versus peripheral blood T cells. Across the study: The study compared liver allograft T cell receptor repertoires against peripheral blood repertoires of liver transplant recipients. Overall study results and limits: As reported, T cell receptor repertoires inside liver allografts differed from those present in peripheral blood.

TCRdb reanalysed the reads using MiXCR and keeps one entry per CDR3 protein. The data contain around 6,300 distinct CDR3 sequences, roughly 17% of them singletons. V was clipped by 3 bases and J by 8 bases, with 25 bases between them. The CDR3 sequence is 18 residues long. This clonotype is medium-sized within its sample. The antigen remains unidentified. This chain links TRBV12-3 or TRBV12-4 with TRBJ1-4; D remains unclear. The TCR sequence derives from a human patient who had a liver transplant. Part of the T cell pool may stem from the graft donor. CDR3 region: CASSFKGSGLKLREKLFF. CDR3 DNA: TGTGCCAGCAGTTTTAAAGGGAGCGGCCTTAAACTTCGGGAAAAACTGTTTTTT.